A selection of T cell receptor beta chains follows, all from one sample in a study of metastatic and nonmetastatic thyroid tumors. Via MiXCR, TCRdb re-called the PCR reads. Here the sample spans 75,000 to 95,000 clones, roughly 13% being singletons. The specimen sequenced was blood. All receptors derive from a female donor with papillary thyroid cancer or a benign thyroid nodule (not recorded which). Some clones in this sample may be carry-over from other donors' samples. Each CDR3 is given with its conserved first and last residue. D genes are given only for firm matches. Size is omitted from some rows. Given values are once, few, many or a class for expanded clones.

d_gene: TRBD2; j_gene: TRBJ2-1; v_gene: TRBV11-3; abundance: many; CDR3aa: CASSLTSADYNEQFF; CDR3nt: TGTGCCAGCAGCCTTACTAGCGCAGATTACAATGAGCAGTTCTTC
d_gene: TRBD2; j_gene: TRBJ2-1; v_gene: TRBV6-5; abundance: many; CDR3aa: CASSYGGSGSIEQFF; CDR3nt: TGTGCCAGCAGTTACGGTGGTAGCGGGAGCATCGAGCAGTTCTTC
d_gene: TRBD1; j_gene: TRBJ2-3; v_gene: TRBV20-1; abundance: many; CDR3aa: CSARDLGTGVGTDTQYF; CDR3nt: TGCAGTGCTAGAGATCTCGGGACAGGGGTAGGCACAGATACGCAGTATTTT
d_gene: .; j_gene: TRBJ1-5; v_gene: TRBV28; abundance: .; CDR3aa: CASSLFRSCNQPQHF; CDR3nt: TGTGCCAGCAGTTTATTCAGGTCTTGCAATCAGCCCCAGCATTTT
d_gene: .; j_gene: TRBJ2-5; v_gene: TRBV28; abundance: .; CDR3aa: CASTIRRRAQETQYF; CDR3nt: TGTGCCAGCACCATCCGTCGCCGAGCCCAAGAGACCCAGTACTTC
d_gene: TRBD1; j_gene: TRBJ2-7; v_gene: TRBV5-6; abundance: .; CDR3aa: CASSMDRGLYEQYF; CDR3nt: TGTGCCAGCAGTATGGACAGGGGGCTCTACGAGCAGTACTTC
d_gene: TRBD2; j_gene: TRBJ2-1; v_gene: TRBV11-2; abundance: many; CDR3aa: CASSWGGLADLYNEQFF; CDR3nt: TGTGCCAGCAGCTGGGGGGGACTAGCGGATCTCTACAATGAGCAGTTCTTC
d_gene: .; j_gene: TRBJ2-3; v_gene: TRBV20-1; abundance: many; CDR3aa: CSARSAALSTDTQYF; CDR3nt: TGCAGTGCTAGATCGGCGGCCCTTAGCACAGATACGCAGTATTTT
d_gene: .; j_gene: TRBJ2-2; v_gene: TRBV7-3; abundance: once; CDR3aa: CASSATWVTLTGELFF; CDR3nt: TGTGCCAGCAGCGCCACATGGGTTACCCTCACCGGGGAGCTTTTTTTT
d_gene: TRBD2; j_gene: TRBJ2-1; v_gene: TRBV19; abundance: .; CDR3aa: CASSRYSGRAQNEQFF; CDR3nt: TGTGCCAGTAGTAGATATAGCGGGAGGGCCCAAAATGAGCAGTTCTTC
d_gene: .; j_gene: TRBJ2-3; v_gene: TRBV2; abundance: .; CDR3aa: CASSETIGAQSTQYF; CDR3nt: TGTGCCAGCAGTGAAACTATTGGGGCGCAAAGTACGCAGTATTTT
d_gene: TRBD1; j_gene: TRBJ1-2; v_gene: TRBV5-4; abundance: many; CDR3aa: CASSLAVRGSGYTF; CDR3nt: TGTGCCAGCAGCTTGGCGGTCAGGGGGTCTGGCTACACCTTC
d_gene: TRBD1; j_gene: TRBJ2-7; v_gene: TRBV11-3; abundance: .; CDR3aa: CASILTPGQGFDEQYF; CDR3nt: TGTGCCAGCATCCTAACCCCGGGACAGGGGTTCGACGAGCAGTACTTC
d_gene: TRBD1; j_gene: TRBJ2-7; v_gene: TRBV20-1; abundance: many; CDR3aa: CSAQTGGGYEQYF; CDR3nt: TGCAGTGCTCAGACAGGGGGCGGCTACGAGCAGTACTTC
d_gene: .; j_gene: TRBJ2-4; v_gene: TRBV18; abundance: .; CDR3aa: CASSPLNRVSKNIQYF; CDR3nt: TGTGCCAGCTCACCACTTAACAGGGTTTCCAAAAACATTCAGTACTTC
d_gene: TRBD1; j_gene: TRBJ1-2; v_gene: TRBV29-1; abundance: many; CDR3aa: CSVWGGGGGGYGYTF; CDR3nt: TGCAGCGTTTGGGGGGGAGGGGGCGGTGGCTATGGCTACACCTTC
d_gene: .; j_gene: TRBJ2-5; v_gene: TRBV28; abundance: many; CDR3aa: CASSLPGTHQETQYF; CDR3nt: TGTGCCAGCAGTCTCCCAGGGACACACCAAGAGACCCAGTACTTC
d_gene: .; j_gene: TRBJ2-7; v_gene: TRBV3-1; abundance: many; CDR3aa: CASSLRKNYEQYF; CDR3nt: TGTGCCAGCAGCCTTCGGAAAAACTACGAGCAGTACTTC
d_gene: .; j_gene: TRBJ1-4; v_gene: TRBV12-3/TRBV12-4; abundance: many; CDR3aa: CASGGGAGFEKLFF; CDR3nt: TGTGCCAGCGGAGGGGGGGCAGGGTTTGAAAAACTGTTTTTT
d_gene: .; j_gene: TRBJ2-1; v_gene: TRBV6-1; abundance: many; CDR3aa: CAGTGQGRNEQFF; CDR3nt: TGTGCCGGTACGGGGCAGGGGAGAAATGAGCAGTTCTTC
d_gene: TRBD2; j_gene: TRBJ2-2; v_gene: TRBV2; abundance: many; CDR3aa: CASSDPGLAANTGELFF; CDR3nt: TGTGCCAGCAGCGACCCGGGACTAGCCGCGAACACCGGGGAGCTGTTTTTT
d_gene: .; j_gene: TRBJ1-1; v_gene: TRBV3-1; abundance: many; CDR3aa: CASSQGQRTEAFF; CDR3nt: TGTGCCAGCAGCCAGGGACAAAGAACTGAAGCTTTCTTT
d_gene: .; j_gene: TRBJ2-6; v_gene: TRBV2; abundance: many; CDR3aa: CASSSLGQISGANVLTF; CDR3nt: TGTGCCAGCAGCAGCTTAGGACAGATCTCTGGGGCCAACGTCCTGACTTTC
d_gene: .; j_gene: TRBJ2-7; v_gene: TRBV9; abundance: many; CDR3aa: CASSVVGNSYEQYF; CDR3nt: TGTGCCAGCAGCGTAGTAGGCAACTCCTACGAGCAGTACTTC
d_gene: .; j_gene: TRBJ1-2; v_gene: TRBV6-1; abundance: .; CDR3aa: CASKAGRNYGYTF; CDR3nt: TGTGCCAGCAAGGCAGGGAGGAACTATGGCTACACCTTC
d_gene: TRBD1; j_gene: TRBJ1-2; v_gene: TRBV25-1; abundance: many; CDR3aa: CARGAGTGHYGYTF; CDR3nt: TGTGCCAGGGGGGCCGGGACAGGCCACTATGGCTACACCTTC
d_gene: TRBD1; j_gene: TRBJ2-7; v_gene: TRBV28; abundance: .; CDR3aa: CASSTQGAYEQYF; CDR3nt: TGTGCCAGCAGTACTCAGGGGGCCTACGAGCAGTACTTC
d_gene: .; j_gene: TRBJ2-1; v_gene: TRBV5-1; abundance: many; CDR3aa: CASSWIRRVELGEQFF; CDR3nt: TGCGCCAGCAGCTGGATTAGACGCGTTGAGTTGGGTGAGCAGTTCTTC
d_gene: TRBD2; j_gene: TRBJ2-1; v_gene: TRBV6-1; abundance: few; CDR3aa: CASTLGSGRANEQFF; CDR3nt: TGTGCCAGCACCCTAGGAAGCGGGAGGGCCAATGAGCAGTTCTTC
d_gene: .; j_gene: TRBJ1-1; v_gene: TRBV5-1; abundance: many; CDR3aa: CASSLLGQVNTEAFF; CDR3nt: TGCGCCAGCAGCTTGTTAGGCCAGGTGAACACTGAAGCTTTCTTT
d_gene: TRBD1; j_gene: TRBJ2-7; v_gene: TRBV20-1; abundance: medium-sized; CDR3aa: CSAPLSRQGNQIPIEQYF; CDR3nt: TGCAGTGCTCCCCTCTCCAGACAGGGTAACCAGATTCCGATCGAGCAGTACTTC
d_gene: TRBD2; j_gene: TRBJ2-2; v_gene: TRBV5-5; abundance: many; CDR3aa: CASKGTSVIGELFF; CDR3nt: TGTGCCAGCAAAGGGACTAGCGTGATCGGGGAGCTGTTTTTT
d_gene: .; j_gene: TRBJ1-3; v_gene: TRBV9; abundance: few; CDR3aa: CASSSYAAPSSGNTIYF; CDR3nt: TGTGCCAGCAGCTCTTATGCAGCGCCCAGCTCTGGAAACACCATATATTTT
d_gene: .; j_gene: TRBJ1-3; v_gene: TRBV28; abundance: .; CDR3aa: CASSASWQVSGNTIYF; CDR3nt: TGTGCCAGCAGCGCCTCTTGGCAGGTCTCTGGAAACACCATATATTTT
d_gene: .; j_gene: TRBJ1-2; v_gene: TRBV20-1; abundance: many; CDR3aa: CSARFHGGNFFF; CDR3nt: TGCAGTGCCAGATTTCACGGGGGGAACTTCTTTTTC
d_gene: TRBD2; j_gene: TRBJ2-4; v_gene: TRBV5-6; abundance: .; CDR3aa: CATLQREVLNIQYF; CDR3nt: TGTGCCACACTACAGCGGGAGGTGTTAAACATTCAGTACTTC
d_gene: .; j_gene: TRBJ1-1; v_gene: TRBV11-2; abundance: many; CDR3aa: CASSSDVRNTEAFF; CDR3nt: TGTGCCAGCAGCTCCGACGTGCGGAACACTGAAGCTTTCTTT
d_gene: .; j_gene: TRBJ1-1; v_gene: TRBV5-4; abundance: many; CDR3aa: CASSLYSYTEAFF; CDR3nt: TGTGCCAGCAGCTTGTACAGCTACACTGAAGCTTTCTTT
d_gene: .; j_gene: TRBJ1-3; v_gene: TRBV3-1; abundance: .; CDR3aa: CASSQRSSSGNTIYF; CDR3nt: TGTGCCAGCAGCCAGAGAAGTAGCTCTGGAAACACCATATATTTT
d_gene: .; j_gene: TRBJ2-2; v_gene: TRBV6-4; abundance: .; CDR3aa: CASSDKNTGELFF; CDR3nt: TGTGCCAGCAGTGACAAGAACACCGGGGAGCTGTTTTTT
d_gene: .; j_gene: TRBJ1-2; v_gene: TRBV9; abundance: .; CDR3aa: CASSVSGALYGYTF; CDR3nt: TGTGCCAGCAGCGTATCTGGAGCTCTCTATGGCTACACCTTC
d_gene: .; j_gene: TRBJ1-4; v_gene: TRBV28; abundance: many; CDR3aa: CASKGGLTEKLFF; CDR3nt: TGTGCCAGCAAAGGTGGACTAACCGAAAAACTGTTTTTT
d_gene: .; j_gene: TRBJ2-1; v_gene: TRBV28; abundance: many; CDR3aa: CASRTYNEQFF; CDR3nt: TGTGCCAGCAGAACCTACAATGAGCAGTTCTTC
d_gene: TRBD2; j_gene: TRBJ2-1; v_gene: TRBV5-4; abundance: many; CDR3aa: CASSPDAGGYNEQFF; CDR3nt: TGTGCCAGCAGCCCGGATGCGGGGGGATACAATGAGCAGTTCTTC
d_gene: .; j_gene: TRBJ2-7; v_gene: TRBV30; abundance: once; CDR3aa: CAWSRATYEQYF; CDR3nt: TGTGCCTGGAGTCGGGCAACCTACGAGCAGTACTTC
d_gene: .; j_gene: TRBJ2-5; v_gene: TRBV5-1; abundance: many; CDR3aa: CASRKSGDQETQYF; CDR3nt: TGCGCCAGCAGGAAATCAGGGGATCAAGAGACCCAGTACTTC
d_gene: .; j_gene: TRBJ2-7; v_gene: TRBV3-1; abundance: many; CDR3aa: CASSQNLQYNYEQYF; CDR3nt: TGTGCCAGCAGCCAAAACCTACAGTACAACTACGAGCAGTACTTC
d_gene: TRBD2; j_gene: TRBJ2-1; v_gene: TRBV5-4; abundance: many; CDR3aa: CASSLGSASGYNEQFF; CDR3nt: TGTGCCAGCAGCTTGGGTTCGGCTAGCGGCTACAATGAGCAGTTCTTC
d_gene: .; j_gene: TRBJ1-2; v_gene: TRBV19; abundance: many; CDR3aa: CASSFQTGTYGYTF; CDR3nt: TGTGCCAGTAGTTTCCAAACAGGGACCTATGGCTACACCTTC
d_gene: TRBD1; j_gene: TRBJ1-5; v_gene: TRBV6-1; abundance: few; CDR3aa: CASRGQGGRQPQHF; CDR3nt: TGTGCCAGCAGGGGACAGGGTGGTCGTCAGCCCCAGCATTTT
d_gene: .; j_gene: TRBJ2-5; v_gene: TRBV12-3/TRBV12-4; abundance: many; CDR3aa: CASSRAARETQYF; CDR3nt: TGTGCCAGCAGTCGGGCCGCTCGGGAGACCCAGTACTTC
d_gene: TRBD1; j_gene: TRBJ2-3; v_gene: TRBV5-1; abundance: many; CDR3aa: CASSTGTGGTDTQYF; CDR3nt: TGCGCCAGCAGCACTGGGACAGGGGGCACAGATACGCAGTATTTT
d_gene: .; j_gene: TRBJ2-5; v_gene: TRBV2; abundance: many; CDR3aa: CASKEGETQYF; CDR3nt: TGTGCCAGCAAAGAGGGCGAGACCCAGTACTTC
d_gene: .; j_gene: TRBJ1-2; v_gene: TRBV24-1; abundance: many; CDR3aa: CATSTGTLYGYTF; CDR3nt: TGTGCCACCAGTACCGGGACACTCTATGGCTACACCTTC
d_gene: .; j_gene: TRBJ1-1; v_gene: TRBV25-1; abundance: many; CDR3aa: CASSRTYTEAFF; CDR3nt: TGTGCCAGCAGTCGAACGTACACTGAAGCTTTCTTT